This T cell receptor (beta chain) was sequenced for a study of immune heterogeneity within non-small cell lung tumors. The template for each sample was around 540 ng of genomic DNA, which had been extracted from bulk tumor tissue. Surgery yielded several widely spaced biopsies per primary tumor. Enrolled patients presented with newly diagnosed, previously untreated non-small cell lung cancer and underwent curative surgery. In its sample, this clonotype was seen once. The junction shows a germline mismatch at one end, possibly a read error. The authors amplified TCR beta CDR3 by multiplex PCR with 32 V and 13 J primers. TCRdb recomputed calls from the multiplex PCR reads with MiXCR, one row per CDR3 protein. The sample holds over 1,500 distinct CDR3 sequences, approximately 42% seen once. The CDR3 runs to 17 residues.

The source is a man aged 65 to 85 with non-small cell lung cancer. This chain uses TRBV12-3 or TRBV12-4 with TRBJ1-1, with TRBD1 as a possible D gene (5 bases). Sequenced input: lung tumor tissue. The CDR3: CAISSLPGLPPNTEAFF. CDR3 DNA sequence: TGTGCCATCAGTTCTCTCCCGGGACTGCCTCCGAACACTGAAGCTTTCTTT.